This T cell receptor beta chain was recorded in a study of T cell responses to AZD1222 COVID-19 vaccine. In the study overall: Second-dose schedules of about 4 or about 12 weeks were combined. Study results and limitations: Across spike, vaccine-associated CD4 TCRs were found, dominant at 160-218 and 743-854.

To note about this clone: What it binds is unknown.

The repertoire was sequenced with immunoSEQ multiplex PCR; TCRdb's copy has only in-frame clones and lacks some. The data contain 200,000 to 300,000 clones, more than 80% of them singletons. Trimming stripped 1 base from V and 0 bases from J, with 13 bases between. CDR3 length equals 17 residues. The V gene's germline CDR1 is LGHDT and CDR2 YNNKEL (reference sequence). The specimen comprised peripheral blood, sampled on day 0 of AZD1222 vaccination. The chain carries TRBV3-1 (or the pseudogene TRBV3-2) and TRBJ1-3; D gene ambiguous. The clonotype originates from an adult in good health. This CDR3 reads CASSQGHTQSSGNTIYF. The DNA of the CDR3 is TGTGCCAGCAGCCAAGGACATACCCAGAGCTCTGGAAACACCATATATTTT.